This T cell receptor (beta chain) was retrieved from a study of technical replicates of blood from a handful of donors. Some clones are missing from TCRdb's copy, which holds only in-frame ones; the method was immunoSEQ multiplex PCR. The sample shows some 74,000 clones, over 95% of them seen only once. V was clipped by 8 bases and J by 4 bases; unmatched bases: 7. The CDR3 is 14 amino acids. Germline values: CDR1 MNHNS, CDR2 SASEGT. The genes are TRBV6-1 and TRBJ2-1, with 8 bases aligning to TRBD2. The source is a human donor in good health. Sequenced sample: T cells isolated from PBMCs. The DNA for the CDR3 is TGTGCCAGCCAGCTAGCGGGTATATACAATGAGCAGTTCTTC. Translated, it gives CASQLAGIYNEQFF.